This T cell receptor (beta chain) was captured by sequencing in a study of OX40 agonist ivuxolimab in advanced cancers. Notes on the study in general: By week 6 at 0.1 to 3.0 mg/kg, blood CD4+ and CD8+ T cells had expanded clonally.

In germline, CDR1 is SGHVS, CDR2 FQNEAQ. The CDR3 is 11 amino acids. V lost 8 bases, J lost 5 bases, and 6 bases lay in between. Measured with immunoSEQ multiplex PCR; TCRdb has only the in-frame clones, and not every one. The sample has approximately 94,000 clones, 89% seen once. Details on this clone: Its antigen is as yet unknown.

The chain links TRBV7-8 to TRBJ2-2, with no clear D. Specimen: CD4+ or CD8+ T cells sorted from blood, collected in a trial of the OX40 agonist ivuxolimab. This TCR derives from an adult with an advanced solid tumor such as melanoma, head and neck, liver or kidney cancer. The CDR3 protein is CASRGTGELFF. The CDR3 nucleotides read TGTGCCAGCCGTGGGACCGGGGAGCTGTTTTTT.